This TCR beta chain is drawn from a study of T-cell memory formation after mild COVID-19. Study-wide findings and caveats: There were some responding clones in pre-infection memory, which suggested that cross-reactive memory had joined.

TCRdb itself ran the 5' RACE reads through MiXCR, one entry per CDR3 protein. Of 540,000 or so distinct CDR3 sequences in the sample, roughly 22% were seen once. This CDR3 has 19 residues. Unmatched junction bases numbered 10, after V lost 0 bases and J lost 2 bases. CDR1 is KGHDR, CDR2 SFDVKD, per germline. On this clonotype itself: As yet, its antigen is unknown.

The clonotype comes from an adult woman who had mild COVID-19 (a few samples of this study predate the infection). Cell type and time point are not known. The V gene is TRBV24-1, the J gene TRBJ2-1, with TRBD2 identical over 9 bases. The sequencing input was PBMCs or a T cell subset sorted from them (not recorded which). This CDR3 is CATSDLSLSGSRTYNEQFF. The CDR3 DNA follows: TGTGCCACCAGTGATTTGTCGCTTAGCGGGAGTAGGACCTACAATGAGCAGTTCTTC.